These 19 T cell receptor beta chains share one sample of origin, sequenced in a study of Graves' ophthalmopathy and Graves' hyperthyroidism (dated by TCRdb to the late 2010s). Instrument on record: Illumina HiSeq 2000. For repertoire sequencing, the TCR beta CDR3 regions were amplified from RNA transcripts. The first round of RT-PCR was done with HTBI primers and the Qiagen OneStep RT-PCR kit, and was followed by a second round of multiplex PCR, then size selection and purification. TCRdb handled the public reads itself, with Q25 trimming in fastp and clone calling in MiXCR, and kept productive beta chains. Every distinct CDR3 protein forms one entry, paired with its most common genes and DNA. Recorded for this sample are hundreds of thousands of distinct CDR3 sequences; less than 55% of them occurred a single time. The ten largest clones capture about half of the sample. Input material: peripheral blood. These receptors were collected from an adult man with Graves' ophthalmopathy.

Only a few counts were recorded for this clonotype. The J gene is TRBJ1-2, the V gene TRBV5-8; no clear D gene. The germline CDR1 and CDR2 sequences are SGHTS and YDEGEE. The length of the CDR3 is 14 residues. Trimming removed 4 bases from V and 4 bases from J, with 14 bases in between. CDR3 in amino acids: CASSQLSPVYGYTF. CDR3 nucleotides: TGTGCCAGCAGCCAACTCAGCCCCGTCTATGGCTACACCTTC.

There are many counts of this clonotype. The chain couples TRBV15 to TRBJ1-5; 7 nucleotides line up with TRBD1. Germline V gene sequence: CDR1 LNHNV, CDR2 YYDKDF (reference sequence). V dropped 5 bases and J dropped 0; count of bases not matched to a gene: 4. The CDR3 consists of 15 residues. Written as DNA, the CDR3 is TGTGCCACCAGCCGCGGGACAGTTAGCAATCAGCCCCAGCATTTT. Residues: CATSRGTVSNQPQHF.

The J gene is TRBJ2-7, the V gene TRBV2; D ambiguous. The V end lost 8 bases, the J end lost 0 bases, and 14 bases lay between the germline ends. Germline V gene lookup returns CDR1 SNHLY and CDR2 FYNNEI. This CDR3 spans 14 amino acids. The CDR3 spells CASLSPSSSYEQYF. The DNA for the CDR3 is TGTGCCAGCCTTTCACCCTCGAGCTCCTACGAGCAGTACTTC.

This clonotype showed up just a few times. The chain uses TRBV6-5 and TRBJ1-6, with 7 bases matching TRBD1. J gave up 7 bases and V 2 bases, and 8 bases lay outside the gene matches. This CDR3 comprises 16 residues. CDR1 is MNHEY, CDR2 SVGAGI, per germline. CDR3 bases: TGTGCCAGCAGTTACGCCAGGGGGGTCGGCAATTCACCCCTCCACTTT. This encodes CASSYARGVGNSPLHF.

The V and J genes are TRBV4-2 and TRBJ1-1, with D unclear. There are 12 residues in the CDR3. Looked up from germline, CDR1 is LGHNA and CDR2 is YNFKEQ. The V and J ends lost 4 bases and 9 bases respectively, with 12 bases between them. This CDR3 is CASSLSSQKAFF. The CDR3 coding sequence is TGTGCCAGCAGCCTGAGCTCACAAAAAGCTTTCTTT.

The sample holds many counts of this clonotype. The chain is built from TRBV25-1 and TRBJ2-7, with D possibly being TRBD2 (5 bases). V was shortened by 1 base and J by 4 bases, with 8 bases between the two germline ends. CDR1 is MGHDK, CDR2 SYGVNS, per germline. This CDR3 has 13 residues. The CDR3 sequence is CASSESGLYEQYF. In DNA form, the CDR3 reads TGTGCCAGCAGTGAATCGGGGTTGTACGAGCAGTACTTC.

This clonotype came up many times. This chain joins TRBV10-1 and TRBJ1-6, with TRBD1 identical over 8 bases. The CDR3 length is 14 residues. Looked up from germline, CDR1 is WNHNN and CDR2 is SYGVQD (reference sequence). With V trimmed by 4 bases and J by 7 bases, 3 bases remained unmatched. CDR3 sequence: CASSGTGKNSPLHF. For the CDR3, the DNA is TGCGCCAGCAGTGGGACAGGGAAGAATTCACCCCTCCACTTT.

V gene TRBV7-2 combines with J gene TRBJ2-1, with 12 bases lining up with TRBD2. Germline V gives CDR1 SGHTA, CDR2 FQGNSA. The junction had 3 bases not matched to a gene; V was cut back by 6 bases and J by 3 bases. This CDR3 spans 15 amino acids. CDR3 sequence: CASSPTSGGYNEQFF. The DNA for the CDR3 is TGTGCCAGCAGTCCGACTAGCGGGGGCTACAATGAGCAGTTCTTC.

The chain recombines TRBV4-1 with TRBJ1-1; tentatively, D is TRBD1 (6 bases). The CDR3 covers 14 residues. Germline CDR1 is MGHRA and CDR2 is YSYEKL. Trimming took off 1 base at V and 5 bases at J, with 11 bases between the two ends. DNA of the CDR3: TGCGCCAGCAGCCAAGGTCCAGGGGAGACTGAAGCTTTCTTT. Translated: CASSQGPGETEAFF.

The CDR3 DNA reads TGTGCCACCAGCACCACAGGGGGCAATCAGCCCCAGCATTTT. Protein product: CATSTTGGNQPQHF. The chain employs TRBV15 and TRBJ1-5; 7 positions match TRBD1. V lost 4 bases, J lost 2 bases, and 2 bases stayed unmatched. The germline CDR1 and CDR2 sequences are LNHNV and YYDKDF (reference sequence). This CDR3 comprises 14 residues.

This clonotype was observed at least ten times. The V call is TRBV10-1, the J call TRBJ1-2, with a tentative D call TRBD1 (6 bases). Germline-derived CDR1 and CDR2 are WNHNN and SYGVQD (reference sequence). The CDR3 has 14 amino acids. Between the trimmed V and J ends, which lost 6 bases and 3 bases, there was a span of 14 bases. CDR3 coding DNA: TGCGCCAGCAGCAGGGACAACTATGACTATGGCTACACCTTC. It specifies CASSRDNYDYGYTF.

The chain employs TRBV10-3 and TRBJ2-2; D is uncertain. V lost 3 bases and J lost 6, with 2 bases in between. This CDR3 is 11 amino acids long. Germline values: CDR1 ENHRY, CDR2 SYGVKD. The CDR3 nucleotides are TGTGCCATCAGTGATCCCGGGGAGCTGTTTTTT. It yields the protein CAISDPGELFF.

The rearrangement links TRBV9 to TRBJ1-6, with D perhaps matching TRBD1 (6 bases). V was pared by 4 bases and J by 0 bases, with 11 bases between. Germline V gene data show CDR1 as SGDLS and CDR2 as YYNGEE. The length of the CDR3 is 16 residues. The CDR3 reads CASSRDRSSYNSPLHF. The DNA of the CDR3 is TGTGCCAGCAGCAGAGACAGGAGCTCCTATAATTCACCCCTCCACTTT.

The chain recombines TRBV19 with TRBJ1-5; 8 bases are a match to TRBD1. CDR3 size: 14 residues. The V and J ends lost 3 bases and 8 bases, in that order; junction bases with no gene match: 6. Germline-derived CDR1 and CDR2 are LNHDA and SQIVND (reference sequence). This chain's CDR3 is CASSIRTGTEPQHF. Here the CDR3 DNA reads TGTGCCAGTAGTATCCGGACAGGGACGGAGCCCCAGCATTTT.

The chain recombines TRBV6-5 with TRBJ2-7; D remains unclear. The CDR3 is 14 residues long. The V and J ends lost 2 bases and 2 bases respectively, with 10 bases between them. Germline CDR1 MNHEY, CDR2 SVGAGI. CDR3 sequence (DNA): TGTGCCAGCAGTTACACCCGGTCCCCCTACGAGCAGTACTTC. As protein: CASSYTRSPYEQYF.

In this sample, this clonotype turned up once. This chain joins TRBV2 and TRBJ2-3; D remains ambiguous. The ends were cut back, 6 bases at V and 0 bases at J, with 13 bases in the middle. This CDR3 region has 15 residues. Germline V gene data show CDR1 as SNHLY and CDR2 as FYNNEI. In DNA, the CDR3 is TGTGCCAGCAGCTCCGACCCTCAGAGCACAGATACGCAGTATTTT. It is translated as CASSSDPQSTDTQYF.

V and J are TRBV5-5 and TRBJ1-1, with no clear D. Trimming removed 2 bases at V and 7 bases at J, with 15 bases between. The CDR3 length is 14 residues. CDR1 is SGHKS, CDR2 YYEKEE, per germline (reference sequence). CDR3 in amino acids: CASSLSFGGGEAFF. The CDR3 DNA reads TGTGCCAGCAGCTTAAGTTTTGGTGGTGGTGAAGCTTTCTTT.

As regards this clonotype: A clone one base away is much larger, so this may be a read error. The chain joins TRBV15 to TRBJ2-7; D gene unclear. The CDR3 extends over 15 amino acids. Germline CDR1 is LNHNV and CDR2 is YYDKDF (reference sequence). The CDR3 reads CTTSREGETGYEQYF. CDR3 coding DNA: TGTACCACCAGCAGAGAAGGTGAGACGGGCTACGAGCAGTACTTC.

The gene calls are TRBV10-3 and TRBJ1-1; D possibly corresponds to TRBD1 (5 bases). Germline V gene sequence: CDR1 ENHRY, CDR2 SYGVKD. The V gene lost 1 base and the J gene lost 5 bases, with 11 bases spanning the gap. This CDR3 is 14 amino acids long. CDR3 amino acids: CAISEYTQETEAFF. The CDR3 DNA sequence: TGTGCCATCAGTGAGTATACACAGGAGACTGAAGCTTTCTTT.